This entry lists 25 T cell receptor beta chains sequenced from one sample in a study of radiation and T cells in renal cell carcinoma. Sequenced by immunoSEQ multiplex PCR; TCRdb stores in-frame clones only, minus some. The data contain tens of thousands of clones, 75% to 85% of them singletons. Time point in this sample: baseline pretreatment blood. Noted treatment: 15 Gy SBRT to primary tumor, nephrectomy 4 weeks later. Sequencing was performed on blood, taken from a patient whose treatment included radiotherapy and nephrectomy. The receptors originated from a woman in her 70s with renal cell carcinoma.

A few counts support this clone. The rearrangement joins TRBV4-1 to TRBJ1-1, with D unresolved. Trimming took 1 base from V and 4 from J, leaving 10 bases between them. From germline, CDR1 is MGHRA and CDR2 YSYEKL. The CDR3 runs to 14 residues. For the CDR3, the DNA is TGCGCCAGCAGCCAAGGGGCCGCGCTCACTGAAGCTTTCTTT. Translation: CASSQGAALTEAFF.

The rearrangement links TRBV19 to TRBJ2-5; D remains ambiguous. V gave up 5 bases and J gave up 1 base, with 11 bases separating them. Per the germline V gene, CDR1 is LNHDA and CDR2 is SQIVND (reference sequence). The CDR3 is 14 residues long. The CDR3 DNA follows: TGTGCCAGTAGTCTGGCGGACGGCCAAGAGACCCAGTACTTC. It translates to CASSLADGQETQYF.

The chain is built from TRBV19 and TRBJ1-5; no clear D gene. V shed 5 bases and J shed 4 bases, with 12 bases lying between them. Germline V gene data show CDR1 as LNHDA and CDR2 as SQIVND (reference sequence). The CDR3 totals 14 residues. The CDR3: CASSEVGRNQPQHF. CDR3 DNA sequence: TGTGCCAGTAGTGAGGTGGGCCGAAATCAGCCCCAGCATTTT.

The gene calls are TRBV10-3 and TRBJ1-6, with TRBD1 identical over 8 bases. J was trimmed by 10 bases and V by 6 bases; bases with no gene match: 2. The CDR3 loop spans 12 amino acids. CDR1 is ENHRY and CDR2 is SYGVKD in the germline V gene. The CDR3 coding sequence is TGTGCCATCAGGGGACAGGAGTCACCCCTCCACTTT. Its protein product is CAIRGQESPLHF.

This clone has only one observation. The chain links TRBV7-2 to TRBJ2-2; 10 nucleotides match TRBD2. The CDR3 loop spans 18 amino acids. V gave up 1 base and J gave up 5 bases; unmatched junction bases: 10. The germline gives CDR1 SGHTA, CDR2 FQGNSA. This chain's CDR3 is CASSLDPSGSGGTGELFF. The CDR3 DNA reads TGTGCCAGCAGCTTAGACCCTAGCGGGAGCGGAGGGACCGGGGAGCTGTTTTTT.

J is TRBJ2-1 and V is TRBV10-2, with TRBD2 as a possible D gene (6 bases). The germline V gene has CDR1 WSHSY and CDR2 SAAADI. The CDR3 contains 10 residues. V lost 8 bases and J 10 bases, leaving 9 bases between the germline ends. The CDR3 coding sequence is TGCGCCAGCGGCGGGATCGAGCAGTTCTTC. Amino acids: CASGGIEQFF.

V gene TRBV18 combines with J gene TRBJ1-4, with 8 bases lining up with TRBD1. This CDR3 region has 18 residues. Germline V gene sequence: CDR1 KGHSH, CDR2 LQKENI. V trimming: 3 bases; J trimming: 0 bases; junction bases outside the gene matches: 9. The CDR3 DNA sequence: TGTGCCAGCTCACCGCAGACAGGGGCCCTTGCAACTAATGAAAAACTGTTTTTT. This encodes CASSPQTGALATNEKLFF.

The chain couples TRBV7-9 to TRBJ1-1, with D maybe TRBD1 (6 bases). The CDR3 spans 15 residues. With 5 bases removed from V and 5 bases from J, the gap between germline ends came to 18 bases. Germline CDR1 and CDR2: SEHNR and FQNEAQ (reference sequence). CDR3 amino acids: CASSPLQGKRTEAFF. Here the CDR3 DNA reads TGTGCCAGCAGCCCGCTACAGGGAAAGAGAACTGAAGCTTTCTTT. Together with reference TRBV7-9 and TRBJ1-1, the CDR3 gives the full variable domain: DTGVSQNPRHKITKRGQNVTFRCDPISEHNRLYWYRQTLGQGPEFLTYFQNEAQLEKSRLLSDRFSAERPKGSFSTLEIQRTEQGDSAMYLCASSPLQGKRTEAFFGQGTRLTVV.

The rearrangement uses TRBV13 and TRBJ1-1, with D uncertain. Trimming pared 4 bases from V and 5 bases from J, leaving 11 bases between. The CDR3 length is 13 residues. Germline V gene sequence: CDR1 PRHDT, CDR2 FYEKMQ (reference sequence). CDR3 residues: CASSSNWETEAFF. The CDR3 nucleotides read TGTGCCAGCAGCTCTAATTGGGAGACTGAAGCTTTCTTT.

This clone has only a few counts. The chain uses TRBV29-1 and TRBJ1-1, with D hard to call. CDR1 is SQVTM, CDR2 ANQGSEA, per germline. V was cut by 0 bases and J by 0 bases, with 8 bases left in between. This CDR3 region has 14 residues. CDR3 sequence reads: CSVEEPSMNTEAFF. DNA of the CDR3: TGCAGCGTTGAAGAACCCTCTATGAACACTGAAGCTTTCTTT.

The rearrangement joins TRBV30 to TRBJ1-2; the D is unclear. Trimming cost V 2 bases and J 2 bases, with 15 bases left between them. Germline V gives CDR1 GTSNPN, CDR2 SVGIG (reference sequence). The CDR3 extends over 15 amino acids. The CDR3 DNA reads as TGTGCCTGGAGTCATCCGGGAACAGCCAACTATGGCTACACCTTC. Its translation: CAWSHPGTANYGYTF.

V gene TRBV5-8 combines with J gene TRBJ2-3, with TRBD2 matching 15 bases. Germline trimming cut 3 bases from V and 2 bases from J; bases unmatched to any gene: 7. CDR3 length: 18 residues. Germline assignment: CDR1 SGHTS and CDR2 YDEGEE. The CDR3 region is CASSWGLAGGIYTDTQYF. The DNA of the CDR3 is TGTGCCAGCAGCTGGGGACTAGCGGGGGGCATATACACAGATACGCAGTATTTT.

This clone was seen a single time. V is TRBV27 and J is TRBJ2-1; D call uncertain. V was trimmed by 6 bases and J by 1 base, leaving 16 bases between them. The germline gives CDR1 MNHEY, CDR2 SMNVEV (reference sequence). This CDR3 spans 16 amino acids. CDR3 sequence reads: CASSFFRLMSYNEQFF. DNA for the CDR3: TGTGCCAGCAGCTTCTTTAGGTTGATGTCCTACAATGAGCAGTTCTTC.

The chain recombines TRBV4-2 with TRBJ2-1, with 10 nucleotides matching TRBD2. CDR3 size: 17 residues. The J segment lost 8 bases and the V segment lost 0 bases, leaving 10 bases of the junction unmatched. Germline V gene data show CDR1 as LGHNA and CDR2 as YNFKEQ. The CDR3 nucleotides read TGTGCCAGCAGCCAAGAAGGCCTAGCGGGGGTCACCTATGAGCAGTTCTTC. Translated, it gives CASSQEGLAGVTYEQFF.

V is TRBV10-2 and J is TRBJ2-1; D call uncertain. The CDR3 is 13 amino acids. Germline-derived CDR1 and CDR2 are WSHSY and SAAADI. V was clipped by 2 bases and J by 4 bases, with 6 bases between them. CDR3 sequence reads: CASSEPAYNEQFF. The CDR3 DNA reads as TGCGCCAGCAGTGAGCCGGCATACAATGAGCAGTTCTTC.

The chain joins TRBV2 to TRBJ2-2; the D gene is possibly TRBD1 (5 bases). V lost 6 bases and J lost 2, with 13 bases in between. The length of the CDR3 is 15 residues. CDR1 is SNHLY and CDR2 is FYNNEI in the germline V gene. CDR3 region: CASSKTDANTGELFF. CDR3 sequence (DNA): TGTGCCAGCAGCAAGACAGACGCCAACACCGGGGAGCTGTTTTTT.

The chain uses TRBV5-8 and TRBJ2-7, with TRBD1 identical over 12 bases. This CDR3 has 14 residues. Germline CDR1 SGHTS, CDR2 YDEGEE. V trimming: 3 bases; J trimming: 5 bases; junction bases outside the gene matches: 3. CDR3 DNA sequence: TGTGCCAGCAGCTCGGGACAGGGGGCCGACGAGCAGTACTTC. It encodes CASSSGQGADEQYF.

The V call is TRBV6-5, the J call TRBJ1-6, with D unresolved. With 7 bases removed from V and 9 bases from J, the gap between germline ends came to 16 bases. CDR3 length: 14 residues. From germline, CDR1 is MNHEY and CDR2 SVGAGI. CDR3 amino acids: CASNMGELGSPLHF. DNA of the CDR3: TGTGCCAGCAACATGGGAGAGTTGGGTTCACCCCTCCACTTT.

The chain combines TRBV29-1 with TRBJ1-2; D gene uncertain. This CDR3 is built from 12 residues. Trimming took 3 bases from V and 6 from J, leaving 11 bases between them. Per the germline V gene, CDR1 is SQVTM and CDR2 is ANQGSEA. CDR3 protein: CSVDDGGHGYTF. CDR3 coding DNA: TGCAGCGTTGATGATGGCGGTCATGGCTACACCTTC.

The gene calls are TRBV28 and TRBJ1-1, with 7 bases matching TRBD1. The CDR3 runs to 15 residues. Trimming cost V 2 bases and J 0 bases; bases outside gene matches: 3. Germline V gene sequence: CDR1 MDHEN, CDR2 SYDVKM. DNA of the CDR3: TGTGCCAGCAGTTTAGGAGGGACAGTGAACACTGAAGCTTTCTTT. This codes for CASSLGGTVNTEAFF.

This chain connects TRBV11-2 to TRBJ2-5; D gene uncertain. The V end was cut by 1 base, the J end by 4 bases, with 7 bases between. The CDR3 has 13 amino acids. CDR1 and CDR2 (germline): SGHAT, FQNNGV. CDR3 sequence: CASSLAGTETQYF. In DNA, the CDR3 is TGTGCCAGCAGCTTAGCGGGTACAGAGACCCAGTACTTC.

The chain employs TRBV6-5 and TRBJ2-1, with 10 positions matching TRBD1. The germline CDR1 and CDR2 sequences are MNHEY and SVGAGI. Germline trimming cut 5 bases from V and 2 bases from J; bases unmatched to any gene: 3. CDR3 length: 15 amino acids. The CDR3 nucleotides are TGTGCCAGCAGTCCCGGACAGGGGGCCTACAATGAGCAGTTCTTC. Protein product: CASSPGQGAYNEQFF.

V usage is TRBV9 and J usage is TRBJ1-2; the D gene is possibly TRBD1 (5 bases). CDR3 length: 18 residues. Germline CDR1 SGDLS, CDR2 YYNGEE. V lost 2 bases to trimming and J lost 2 bases, with 22 bases between them. Here the CDR3 DNA reads TGTGCCAGCAGCGTCCTGCTAAGTAAGGGACTTGAGAACTATGGCTACACCTTC. It yields the protein CASSVLLSKGLENYGYTF.

V usage is TRBV5-1 and J usage is TRBJ2-5; the D gene is possibly TRBD1 (5 bases). V was pared by 3 bases and J by 0 bases, with 15 bases between. CDR3 length: 16 residues. CDR1 and CDR2 (germline): SGHRS, YFSETQ. As DNA, the CDR3 is TGCGCCAGCAGCTCGCCCGACTTGGACAACCAAGAGACCCAGTACTTC. Translation gives CASSSPDLDNQETQYF.

This clone was observed once. The chain has TRBV7-9 and TRBJ2-7; D is perhaps TRBD1 (5 bases). The CDR3 spans 15 residues. From germline, CDR1 is SEHNR and CDR2 FQNEAQ (reference sequence). V lost 6 bases and J 3 bases, leaving 18 bases between the germline ends. CDR3 nucleotide sequence: TGTGCCAGCAGTCCTGTGGTGGGGCAACTCTACGAGCAGTACTTC. This translates into CASSPVVGQLYEQYF.